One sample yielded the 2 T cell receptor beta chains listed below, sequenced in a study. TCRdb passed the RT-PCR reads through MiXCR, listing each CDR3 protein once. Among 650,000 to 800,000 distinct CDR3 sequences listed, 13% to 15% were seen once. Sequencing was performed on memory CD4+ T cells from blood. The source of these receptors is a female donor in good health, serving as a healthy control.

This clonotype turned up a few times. The CDR3 DNA reads as TGTGCCAGCAGTTTAGCGTCGGGGATAGGAGAGACCCAGTACTTC. This codes for CASSLASGIGETQYF. The chain has TRBV12-3 or TRBV12-4 and TRBJ2-5; possible D gene TRBD2, 5 bases. This CDR3 has 15 residues. Trimming removed 0 bases from V and 4 bases from J, with 12 bases in between.

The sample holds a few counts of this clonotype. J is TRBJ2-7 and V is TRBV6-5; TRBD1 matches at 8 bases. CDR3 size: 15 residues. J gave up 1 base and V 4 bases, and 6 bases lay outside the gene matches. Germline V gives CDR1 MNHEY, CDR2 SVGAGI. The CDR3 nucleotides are TGTGCCAGCAGTTCGCCGGGACAGGCGTCCTACGAGCAGTACTTC. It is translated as CASSSPGQASYEQYF.